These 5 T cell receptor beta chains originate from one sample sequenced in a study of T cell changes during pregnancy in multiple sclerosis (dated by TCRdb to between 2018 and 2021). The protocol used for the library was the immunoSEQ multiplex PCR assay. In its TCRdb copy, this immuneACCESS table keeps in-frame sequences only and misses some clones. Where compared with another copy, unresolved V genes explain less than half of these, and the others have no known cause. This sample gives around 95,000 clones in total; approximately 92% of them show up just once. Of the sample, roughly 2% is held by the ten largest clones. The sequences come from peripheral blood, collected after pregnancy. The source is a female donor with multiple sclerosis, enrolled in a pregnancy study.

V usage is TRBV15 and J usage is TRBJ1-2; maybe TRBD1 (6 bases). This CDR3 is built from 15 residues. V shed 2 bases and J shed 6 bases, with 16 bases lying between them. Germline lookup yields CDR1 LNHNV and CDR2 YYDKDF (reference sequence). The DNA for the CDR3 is TGTGCCACCAGCAGAACAGGGATGTTGCCGGATGGCTACACCTTC. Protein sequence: CATSRTGMLPDGYTF.

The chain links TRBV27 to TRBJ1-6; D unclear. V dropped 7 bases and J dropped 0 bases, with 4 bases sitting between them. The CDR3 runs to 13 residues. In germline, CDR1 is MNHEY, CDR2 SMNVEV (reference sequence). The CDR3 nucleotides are TGTGCCAGCAAGAGCTCCTATAATTCACCCCTCCACTTT. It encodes CASKSSYNSPLHF.

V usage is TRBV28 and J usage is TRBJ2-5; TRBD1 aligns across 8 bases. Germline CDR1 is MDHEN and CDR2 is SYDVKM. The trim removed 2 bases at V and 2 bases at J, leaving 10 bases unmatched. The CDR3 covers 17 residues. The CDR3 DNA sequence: TGTGCCAGCAGTTTAGGAGCGGTGGGACAGGAGCAAGAGACCCAGTACTTC. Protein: CASSLGAVGQEQETQYF.

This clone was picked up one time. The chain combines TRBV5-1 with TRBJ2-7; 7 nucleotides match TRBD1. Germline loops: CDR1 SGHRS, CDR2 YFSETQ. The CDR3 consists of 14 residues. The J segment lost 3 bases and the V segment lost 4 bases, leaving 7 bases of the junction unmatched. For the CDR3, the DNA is TGCGCCAGCAGCACCGACAGGGCGAACTACGAGCAGTACTTC. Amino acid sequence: CASSTDRANYEQYF.

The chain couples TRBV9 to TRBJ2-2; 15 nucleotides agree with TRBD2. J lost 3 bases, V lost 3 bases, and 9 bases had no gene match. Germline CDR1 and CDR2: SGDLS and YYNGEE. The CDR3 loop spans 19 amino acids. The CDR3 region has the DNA TGTGCCAGCAGCGCCCCACTTGGACTAGCGGGAGGGTACACCGGGGAGCTGTTTTTT. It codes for CASSAPLGLAGGYTGELFF. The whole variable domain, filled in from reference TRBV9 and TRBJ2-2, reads DSGVTQTPKHLITATGQRVTLRCSPRSGDLSVYWYQQSLDQGLQFLIQYYNGEERAKGNILERFSAQQFPDLHSELNLSSLELGDSALYFCASSAPLGLAGGYTGELFFGEGSRLTVL.